This TCR beta chain was captured in a study of cytomegalovirus exposure and HLA in healthy donors. Overall study findings and caveats: A later analysis showed HLA-associated TCR beta chains outstripping equally common others in clonal expansion. Accurate prediction of most subjects' HLA-A and HLA-B alleles from TCR beta sequences was reported.

The germline gives CDR1 KGHSH, CDR2 LQKENI. The CDR3 runs 13 residues. V lost 3 bases and J lost 6, with 8 bases in between. A multiplex PCR was run with 60 Vbeta primers and 13 Jbeta primers. Sequencing used immunoSEQ multiplex PCR; TCRdb keeps in-frame clones, though not all of them. The sample includes around 92,000 clones, around 85% seen only once; the top ten take approximately 1.2%. As for this clone: Antigen unknown.

Source material: PBMCs. The origin of this receptor is a girl under 10 years old in good health and CMV-seropositive. The rearrangement uses TRBV18 and TRBJ2-2, with D tentatively TRBD2 (5 bases). This CDR3 reads CASSPKEAGELFF. CDR3 DNA sequence: TGTGCCAGCTCACCGAAGGAGGCCGGGGAGCTGTTTTTT. The full variable domain, its missing parts supplied by reference TRBV18 and TRBJ2-2, is NAGVMQNPRHLVRRRGQEARLRCSPMKGHSHVYWYRQLPEEGLKFMVYLQKENIIDESGMPKERFSAEFPKEGPSILRIQQVVRGDSAAYFCASSPKEAGELFFGEGSRLTVL.